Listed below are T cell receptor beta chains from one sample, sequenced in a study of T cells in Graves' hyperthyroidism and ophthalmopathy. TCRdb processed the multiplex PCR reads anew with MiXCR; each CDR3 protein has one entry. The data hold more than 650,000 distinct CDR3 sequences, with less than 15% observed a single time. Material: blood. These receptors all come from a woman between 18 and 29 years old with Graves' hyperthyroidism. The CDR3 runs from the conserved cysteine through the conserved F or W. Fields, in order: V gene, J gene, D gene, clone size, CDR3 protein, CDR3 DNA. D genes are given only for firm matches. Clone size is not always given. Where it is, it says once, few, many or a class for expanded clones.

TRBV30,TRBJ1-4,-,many,CAWSVMGSWNEKLFF,TGTGCCTGGAGTGTAATGGGCAGCTGGAATGAAAAACTGTTTTTT
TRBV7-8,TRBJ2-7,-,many,CASSPEALGAYEQYF,TGTGCCAGCAGCCCTGAGGCACTGGGTGCCTACGAGCAGTACTTC
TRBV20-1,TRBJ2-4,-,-,CSARQGSGNIQYF,TGCAGTGCTCGACAGGGAAGCGGGAACATTCAGTACTTC
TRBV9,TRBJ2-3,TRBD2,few,CASSQSGSEDTQYF,TGTGCCAGCAGCCAAAGCGGGAGCGAAGATACGCAGTATTTT
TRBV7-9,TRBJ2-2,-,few,CASSLLRANTGELFF,TGTGCCAGCAGCTTACTGCGGGCGAACACCGGGGAGCTGTTTTTT
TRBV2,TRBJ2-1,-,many,CASSGAGWHEQFF,TGTGCCAGCAGTGGAGCAGGGTGGCATGAGCAGTTCTTC
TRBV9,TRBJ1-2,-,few,CASSVAWDGTLYGYTF,TGTGCCAGCAGCGTAGCGTGGGATGGTACCCTCTATGGCTACACCTTC
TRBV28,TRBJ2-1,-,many,CATHHPPSPYNEQFF,TGTGCCACCCACCATCCGCCCAGCCCCTACAATGAGCAGTTCTTC
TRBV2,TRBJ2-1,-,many,CASSNDYYDEQFF,TGTGCCAGCAGTAATGACTACTACGATGAGCAGTTCTTC
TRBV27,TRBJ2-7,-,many,CASSLFGGFSYEQYF,TGTGCCAGCAGTTTATTTGGCGGCTTCTCCTACGAGCAGTACTTC
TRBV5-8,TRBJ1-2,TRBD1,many,CASSLPGTGINYGYTF,TGTGCCAGCAGCTTGCCCGGGACAGGGATCAACTATGGCTACACCTTC
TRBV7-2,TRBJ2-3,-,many,CASSLMGLPGDTQYF,TGTGCCAGCAGCCTGATGGGACTCCCTGGAGATACGCAGTATTTT
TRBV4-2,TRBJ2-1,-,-,CVSSLRAGRPDNEQFF,TGTGTCAGCAGCTTGAGAGCGGGCCGCCCTGACAATGAGCAGTTCTTC
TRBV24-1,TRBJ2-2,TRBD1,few,CATSDNPGQDPTGELFF,TGTGCCACCAGTGATAATCCGGGACAGGATCCCACCGGGGAGCTGTTTTTT
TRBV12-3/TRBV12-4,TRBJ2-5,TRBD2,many,CASSPSGLAISTTQYF,TGTGCCAGCAGTCCTTCAGGACTAGCGATCTCAACGACCCAGTACTTC
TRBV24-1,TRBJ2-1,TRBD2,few,CATSDSLSGRSYNEQFF,TGTGCCACCAGTGATTCCCTTAGCGGGAGAAGCTACAATGAGCAGTTCTTC
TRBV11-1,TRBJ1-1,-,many,CASSGYPSGWGENTEAFF,TGTGCCAGCAGCGGGTACCCCTCCGGTTGGGGAGAGAACACTGAAGCTTTCTTT